These 28 T cell receptor beta chains were all obtained from the same sample, sequenced in a study of T-cell reconstitution after alpha-beta-depleted transplantation in children. Construction of the TCRbeta library involved unique molecular identifiers. MiXCR, applied by TCRdb to the PCR reads, yields one record per CDR3 protein. The profile covers approximately 1,000,000 distinct CDR3 sequences, with roughly 29% appearing a single time and approximately 30% taken by the ten largest. The sequences come from PBMCs, mostly from graft donor cells, collected 360 days after TCRalphabeta/CD19-depleted stem cell transplant. The receptors stem from a boy under two years old who had a stem cell transplant for SCID, so the T cells may come from the graft donor.

The gene calls are TRBV12-3 or TRBV12-4 and TRBJ1-6; D is possibly TRBD1 (5 bases). The CDR3 has 15 amino acids. Trimming left V 3 bases short and J 8 bases short, with 14 bases between. Here the CDR3 DNA reads TGTGCCAGCAGTTTTACGGCCAGGGCGGATTCACCCCTCCACTTT. As protein: CASSFTARADSPLHF.

The chain links TRBV4-2 to TRBJ2-5; tentatively, D is TRBD2 (7 bases). Germline CDR1 is LGHNA and CDR2 is YNFKEQ. The CDR3 contains 16 residues. Trimming cost V 1 base and J 6 bases, with 18 bases left between them. The CDR3: CASSQGSGGLGKTQYF. CDR3 DNA: TGTGCCAGCAGCCAAGGGTCCGGGGGGCTGGGAAAGACCCAGTACTTC.

The gene calls are TRBV7-2 and TRBJ2-1, with D unresolved. Looked up from germline, CDR1 is SGHTA and CDR2 is FQGNSA. Trimming removed 6 bases from V and 8 bases from J, with 8 bases in between. This CDR3 has 11 amino acids. The CDR3 here is CASSIMYEQFF. For the CDR3, the DNA is TGTGCCAGCAGTATAATGTATGAGCAGTTCTTC.

The CDR3 DNA reads TGTGCCAGCAGTACGTTCCGGGACAGGGGGGATATCGAGACCCAGTACTTC. Its translation is CASSTFRDRGDIETQYF. The rearrangement uses TRBV28 and TRBJ2-5, with TRBD1 identical over 11 bases. V was pared by 5 bases and J by 5 bases, with 13 bases of the junction left unmatched. Germline V gene sequence: CDR1 MDHEN, CDR2 SYDVKM. The CDR3 runs to 17 residues.

This clonotype was seen a handful of times. V and J are TRBV25-1 and TRBJ2-7; maybe TRBD2 (6 bases). Trimming took 6 bases from V and 7 from J, leaving 10 bases between them. CDR1 and CDR2 (germline): MGHDK, SYGVNS. The CDR3 has 11 residues. CDR3 residues: CASRGGGEQYF. CDR3 nucleotide sequence: TGTGCCAGCAGGGGAGGTGGGGAGCAGTACTTC.

This clonotype occurred many times. The chain recombines TRBV5-1 with TRBJ2-5, with 7 positions matching TRBD1. V shed 4 bases and J 2 bases; nucleotides not matched to a gene: 5. From germline, CDR1 is SGHRS and CDR2 YFSETQ. There are 14 residues in the CDR3. CDR3 in amino acids: CASSPGTAQETQYF. For the CDR3, the DNA is TGCGCCAGCAGCCCAGGGACAGCACAAGAGACCCAGTACTTC.

This chain joins TRBV18 and TRBJ2-7, with 8 bases aligning to TRBD2. The length of the CDR3 is 14 residues. With V trimmed by 4 bases and J by 6 bases, 8 bases remained unmatched. CDR1 and CDR2 (germline): KGHSH, LQKENI. The CDR3 DNA follows: TGTGCCAGCTCACGAACCGGGACTAGTTTCGAGCAGTACTTC. Encoded protein: CASSRTGTSFEQYF.

This clonotype was detected a few times. V usage is TRBV5-1 and J usage is TRBJ2-7; 7 nucleotides agree with TRBD1. Per germline, CDR1 SGHRS and CDR2 YFSETQ. After removal of 0 bases from V and 2 bases from J, the junction contained 5 bases not matched to a gene. The length of the CDR3 is 15 residues. CDR3 coding DNA: TGCGCCAGCAGCTTGGACTGGACAGGTACCTACGAGCAGTACTTC. The encoded protein is CASSLDWTGTYEQYF.

This clonotype was detected many times. The gene calls are TRBV4-2 and TRBJ2-1, with D unclear. CDR3 length: 15 amino acids. The germline CDR1 and CDR2 sequences are LGHNA and YNFKEQ. V lost 0 bases to trimming and J lost 3 bases, with 9 bases between them. The CDR3 DNA is TGTGCCAGCAGCCAAGATTCTTCCTTCTACAATGAGCAGTTCTTC. This translates into CASSQDSSFYNEQFF.

The chain couples TRBV7-2 to TRBJ2-5, with 12 bases that match TRBD1. V lost 2 bases to trimming and J lost 5 bases; unmatched junction nucleotides: 6. This CDR3 is built from 16 residues. Looked up from germline, CDR1 is SGHTA and CDR2 is FQGNSA. The CDR3 nucleotides are TGTGCCAGCAGCTTATTGGGGGACAGGGGGCGGGAGACCCAGTACTTC. This encodes CASSLLGDRGRETQYF.

This clonotype was picked up a small number of times. CDR3 region: CASSDRQGRYGYTF. CDR3 sequence (DNA): TGTGCCAGCAGTGACCGACAGGGTCGATATGGCTACACCTTC. The genes are TRBV25-1 and TRBJ1-2, with 7 bases that match TRBD1. V trimming: 3 bases; J trimming: 5 bases; junction bases outside the gene matches: 6. The CDR3 is made up of 14 amino acids. Per germline, CDR1 MGHDK and CDR2 SYGVNS.

V usage is TRBV2 and J usage is TRBJ1-2; a weak D match, TRBD1 (6 bases). CDR3 size: 16 residues. Per the germline V gene, CDR1 is SNHLY and CDR2 is FYNNEI. Deletions cut 2 bases from V and 5 bases from J, with 18 bases between. This chain's CDR3 is CASSERGQGNFYGYTF. DNA for the CDR3: TGTGCCAGCAGTGAACGTGGCCAGGGGAATTTTTATGGCTACACCTTC.

V and J are TRBV20-1 and TRBJ1-2; 7 bases agree with TRBD1. This CDR3 has 20 residues. The V and J ends lost 3 bases and 3 bases, in that order; junction bases with no gene match: 25. The germline V gene encodes CDR1 DFQATT and CDR2 SNEGSKA (reference sequence). CDR3: CSARNQLTPKIGQGDYGYTF. CDR3 coding DNA: TGCAGTGCTAGGAACCAATTGACGCCCAAGATTGGCCAGGGGGACTATGGCTACACCTTC.

This clonotype turned up a few times. The rearrangement links TRBV5-1 to TRBJ2-5; D gene uncertain. V gave up 3 bases and J gave up 4 bases, with 16 bases separating them. The CDR3 has 15 residues. Germline lookup yields CDR1 SGHRS and CDR2 YFSETQ. The chain's CDR3 is CASSYGPTSGETQYF. The CDR3 bases are TGCGCCAGCAGCTACGGGCCGACGAGTGGAGAGACCCAGTACTTC.

The gene calls are TRBV7-9 and TRBJ1-2; 7 bases are a match to TRBD1. The CDR3 length is 14 residues. Per the germline V gene, CDR1 is SEHNR and CDR2 is FQNEAQ (reference sequence). Unmatched junction bases numbered 7, after V lost 5 bases and J lost 4 bases. CDR3: CASSVSRDSYGYTF. CDR3 DNA sequence: TGTGCCAGCAGCGTCAGCCGGGACAGCTATGGCTACACCTTC. The full variable domain, completed using reference TRBV7-9 and TRBJ1-2, is DTGVSQNPRHKITKRGQNVTFRCDPISEHNRLYWYRQTLGQGPEFLTYFQNEAQLEKSRLLSDRFSAERPKGSFSTLEIQRTEQGDSAMYLCASSVSRDSYGYTFGSGTRLTVV.

The table lists this clonotype with a few counts. This sequence joins TRBV20-1 and TRBJ1-1; tentatively, D is TRBD1 (5 bases). This CDR3 is built from 12 residues. V lost 7 bases, J lost 0 bases, and 9 bases lay in between. The V gene's germline CDR1 is DFQATT and CDR2 SNEGSKA (reference sequence). Written as DNA, the CDR3 is TGCAGTGGATCGGGGGTGAACACTGAAGCTTTCTTT. Its protein is CSGSGVNTEAFF.

This clonotype was seen only once. The V and J genes are TRBV7-8 and TRBJ2-1; 12 bases are a match to TRBD1. The CDR3 extends over 17 amino acids. V lost 5 bases, J lost 8 bases, and 13 bases stayed unmatched. Germline lookup yields CDR1 SGHVS and CDR2 FQNEAQ. CDR3 amino acids: CASSPHPGTGGLDEQFF. CDR3 coding DNA: TGTGCCAGCAGCCCCCACCCCGGGACAGGGGGCCTGGATGAGCAGTTCTTC.

This clonotype was recorded a few times. The rearrangement joins TRBV5-5 to TRBJ2-7, with 9 bases fitting TRBD1. CDR3 size: 16 residues. Per germline, CDR1 SGHKS and CDR2 YYEKEE (reference sequence). The V and J ends lost 4 bases and 1 base, in that order; junction bases with no gene match: 9. The CDR3 sequence: CASSTHHRGLSYEQYF. In nucleotides, the CDR3 is TGTGCCAGCAGCACCCACCACAGGGGGCTTTCCTACGAGCAGTACTTC.

V gene TRBV3-1 combines with J gene TRBJ1-4; the D gene is possibly TRBD1 (5 bases). With 1 base removed from V and 6 bases from J, the gap between germline ends came to 21 bases. The CDR3 is 18 amino acids. Germline V gene lookup returns CDR1 LGHDT and CDR2 YNNKEL (reference sequence). CDR3 sequence reads: CASSQVLLLRDGYEKLFF. DNA for the CDR3: TGTGCCAGCAGCCAAGTTCTACTTCTGAGGGACGGATATGAAAAACTGTTTTTT.

The CDR3 is CASSYGQGYGGYTF. CDR3 DNA: TGTGCCAGCAGTTATGGACAGGGTTATGGGGGCTACACCTTC. The V call is TRBV6-5, the J call TRBJ1-2; 8 bases line up with TRBD1. The CDR3 has 14 amino acids. V lost 3 bases and J lost 8; bases outside the gene matches: 8. Germline CDR1 reads MNHEY; CDR2 reads SVGAGI.

V gene TRBV27 combines with J gene TRBJ1-5; no clear D. This CDR3 spans 13 amino acids. V lost 0 bases and J 7 bases, leaving 7 bases between the germline ends. The germline CDR1 and CDR2 sequences are MNHEY and SMNVEV (reference sequence). The CDR3 protein is CASSLSGIQPQHF. The CDR3 DNA reads TGTGCCAGCAGTTTATCGGGGATCCAGCCCCAGCATTTT.

This clonotype occurred many times. This chain uses TRBV28 with TRBJ2-3; D possibly uses TRBD1 or TRBD2 (5 bases each). V was shortened by 5 bases and J by 2 bases, with 17 bases between the two germline ends. The germline gives CDR1 MDHEN, CDR2 SYDVKM. The CDR3 is made up of 16 amino acids. CDR3 in DNA: TGTGCCAGCAGTCTCTCCGGGACCTTCGTCACAGATACGCAGTATTTT. Translating gives CASSLSGTFVTDTQYF.

This clonotype was counted between two and nine times. The chain joins TRBV12-3 or TRBV12-4 to TRBJ1-2; 10 bases are shared with TRBD1. The CDR3 sequence is 13 residues long. The trim removed 6 bases at V and 8 bases at J, leaving 6 bases unmatched. CDR3 bases: TGTGCCAGCAGGGGGACAGGGGCTGGAGGCTACACCTTC. It codes for CASRGTGAGGYTF.

The chain links TRBV10-2 to TRBJ2-5; 8 bases match TRBD1. Looked up from germline, CDR1 is WSHSY and CDR2 is SAAADI. The CDR3 loop spans 16 amino acids. V shed 2 bases, J shed 1 base, and the junction held 6 bases outside the gene matches. The DNA for the CDR3 is TGCGCCAGCAGTGAGGGAGGACAGGGTTCCCAAGAGACCCAGTACTTC. As protein: CASSEGGQGSQETQYF.

In this sample, this clonotype turned up a few times. This chain joins TRBV10-1 and TRBJ1-5, with 8 nucleotides matching TRBD1. The germline gives CDR1 WNHNN, CDR2 SYGVQD (reference sequence). Trimming took 5 bases from V and 6 from J; bases not matched to a gene: 6. The CDR3 consists of 14 residues. CDR3 nucleotide sequence: TGCGCCAGCAGTCCTAACAGGGGGGGTCAGCCCCAGCATTTT. Protein: CASSPNRGGQPQHF.

This rearrangement joins TRBV15 to TRBJ2-3, with D perhaps given as TRBD1 or TRBD2 (6 bases each). The CDR3 is 16 residues long. Germline V gives CDR1 LNHNV, CDR2 YYDKDF (reference sequence). Trimming took 0 bases from V and 2 from J, leaving 12 bases between them. Written as DNA, the CDR3 is TGTGCCACCAGCAGAGAACGGGGGCCCAACACAGATACGCAGTATTTT. Protein product: CATSRERGPNTDTQYF. Combining the CDR3 with reference TRBV15 and TRBJ2-3 gives the whole variable domain DAMVIQNPRYQVTQFGKPVTLSCSQTLNHNVMYWYQQKSSQAPKLLFHYYDKDFNNEADTPDNFQSRRPNTSFCFLDIRSPGLGDTAMYLCATSRERGPNTDTQYFGPGTRLTVL.

At least ten counts were recorded for this clonotype. The rearrangement joins TRBV29-1 to TRBJ2-1; possibly TRBD1 for D (6 bases). With 3 bases removed from V and 8 bases from J, the gap between germline ends came to 23 bases. The CDR3 runs 16 residues. From germline, CDR1 is SQVTM and CDR2 ANQGSEA. The CDR3 is CSVEARGTVNNYEQFF. DNA for the CDR3: TGCAGCGTTGAGGCCAGGGGCACCGTTAACAATTATGAGCAGTTCTTC.

The chain links TRBV2 to TRBJ1-1; no definite D call. The germline V and J ends were trimmed by 3 bases and 1 base, with 6 bases remaining between them. CDR3 length: 13 amino acids. From germline, CDR1 is SNHLY and CDR2 FYNNEI. CDR3 amino acids: CASSDPGNTEAFF. The CDR3, as DNA: TGTGCCAGCAGTGACCCAGGGAACACTGAAGCTTTCTTT.